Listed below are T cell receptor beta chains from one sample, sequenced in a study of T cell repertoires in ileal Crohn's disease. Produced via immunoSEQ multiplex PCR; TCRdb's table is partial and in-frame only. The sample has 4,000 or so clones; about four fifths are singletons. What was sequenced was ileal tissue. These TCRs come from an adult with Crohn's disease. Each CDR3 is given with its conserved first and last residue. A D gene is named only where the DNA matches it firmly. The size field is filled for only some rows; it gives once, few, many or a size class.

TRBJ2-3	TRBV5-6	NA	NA	TGTGCCAGCAGCTTGGCGCGGGGGCTCACAGATACGCAGTATTTT	CASSLARGLTDTQYF
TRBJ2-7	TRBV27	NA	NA	TGTGCCAGCAGTTCGAACCGGGTCCTGTCCTACGAGCAGTACTTC	CASSSNRVLSYEQYF
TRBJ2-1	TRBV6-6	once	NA	TGTGCCAGCAGTTACTCGGACTATCGAGGGAATGAGCAGTTCTTC	CASSYSDYRGNEQFF
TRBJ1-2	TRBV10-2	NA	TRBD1	TGCGCCAGCAGTGGGAGGGGGCAGGGCTACACCTTC	CASSGRGQGYTF
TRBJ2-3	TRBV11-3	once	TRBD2	TGTGCCAGCAGCCCCAAGCGGGAGGGGGCACTCACGCAGTATTTT	CASSPKREGALTQYF
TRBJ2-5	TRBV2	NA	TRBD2	TGTGCCAGCTATCGGTTAGCGGGATTCGCAGAGACCCAGTACTTC	CASYRLAGFAETQYF
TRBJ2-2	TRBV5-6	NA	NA	TGTGCCAGCAGCCCGCGTTGGAACTCGGAGTATACCGGGGAGCTGTTTTTT	CASSPRWNSEYTGELFF
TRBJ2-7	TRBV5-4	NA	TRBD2	TGTGCCAGCAGCAAGACTAGCGGGAGCTCCTACGAGCAGTACTTC	CASSKTSGSSYEQYF
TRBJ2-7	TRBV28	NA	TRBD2	TGTGCCAGCAGTTTGGCCCCCGGGACTAGCTCCGGCGAGCAGTACTTC	CASSLAPGTSSGEQYF
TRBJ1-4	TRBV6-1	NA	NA	TGTGCCAGCAGTGGATTCATAGCGGATGAAAAACTGTTTTTT	CASSGFIADEKLFF
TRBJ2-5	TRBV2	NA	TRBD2	TGTGCCAGCAGTGAAGCGCTTACTAGCGGGAGTGGTTCGGAGACCCAGTACTTC	CASSEALTSGSGSETQYF
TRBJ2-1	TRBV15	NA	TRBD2	TGTGCCACCAGCAGACCGGCGGGAGTGGGCTACAATGAGCAGTTCTTC	CATSRPAGVGYNEQFF
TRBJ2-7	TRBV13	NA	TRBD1	TGTGCCAGCAGAGGACAGGGTGGGCCCTACGAGCAGTACTTC	CASRGQGGPYEQYF
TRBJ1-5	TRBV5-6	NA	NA	TGTGCCAGCAGCTTGGGGTTTACTGGGCCCCAGCATTTT	CASSLGFTGPQHF
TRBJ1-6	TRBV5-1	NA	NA	TGCGCCAGCAGCTTGGGAGGAGGTACTTCACCCCTCCACTTT	CASSLGGGTSPLHF
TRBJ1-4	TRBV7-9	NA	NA	TGTGCCAGCAGCTTAGACATCCGGGGAAGAAGGAATGAAAAACTGTTTTTT	CASSLDIRGRRNEKLFF
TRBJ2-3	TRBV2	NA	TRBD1	TGTGCCAGCAGTGCGACAGGGGGGACAGATACGCAGTATTTT	CASSATGGTDTQYF
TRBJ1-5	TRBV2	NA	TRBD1	TGTGCCAGCAGGGAGACAGGGGGTGGCAATCAGCCCCAGCATTTT	CASRETGGGNQPQHF
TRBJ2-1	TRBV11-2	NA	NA	TGTGCCAGCATCCTAGGGAGCTACAATGAGCAGTTCTTC	CASILGSYNEQFF
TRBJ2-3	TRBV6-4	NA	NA	TGTGCCAGCAGCCCCGATGGAGACACAGATACGCAGTATTTT	CASSPDGDTDTQYF
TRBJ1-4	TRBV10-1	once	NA	TGCGCCAGCAGTGAGGGCCAGGAGGAGGAAAAACTGTTTTTT	CASSEGQEEEKLFF
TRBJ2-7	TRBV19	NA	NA	TGTGCCAGTAGTATTACCCCACCCGCGGCCGAGCAGTACTTC	CASSITPPAAEQYF
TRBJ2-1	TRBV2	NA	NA	TGTGCCAGCAGTGACTGGGCCGGTGAGCAGTTCTTC	CASSDWAGEQFF
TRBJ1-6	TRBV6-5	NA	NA	TGTGCCAGCAGTTACGATGGGGCGAATTCACCCCTCCACTTT	CASSYDGANSPLHF
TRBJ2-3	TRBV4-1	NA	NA	TGCGCCAGCAAACGACTCGAGTTTAGGACAGATACGCAGTATTTT	CASKRLEFRTDTQYF
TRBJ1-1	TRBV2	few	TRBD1	TGTGCCAGCAGCGGATCAGACAGGGTCTTAACTGAAGCTTTCTTT	CASSGSDRVLTEAFF
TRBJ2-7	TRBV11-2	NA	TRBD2	TGTGCCAGCAGCTTTCGAGCGGGAGGGTTCTCCTACGAGCAGTACTTC	CASSFRAGGFSYEQYF
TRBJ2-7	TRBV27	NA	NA	TGTGCCAGCAGTTTATCGGGGGCAGACCCTACCTACGAGCAGTACTTC	CASSLSGADPTYEQYF
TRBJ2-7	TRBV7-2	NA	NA	TGTGCCAGCAGCTTCAACAGGTTCTACGAGCAGTACTTC	CASSFNRFYEQYF
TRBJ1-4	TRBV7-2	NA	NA	TGTGCCAGCAGATCTAACTCGGGGGAAAAACTGTTTTTT	CASRSNSGEKLFF
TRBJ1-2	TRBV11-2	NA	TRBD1	TGTGCCAGCAGCACCCGGACAGGGTATGGCTACACCTTC	CASSTRTGYGYTF
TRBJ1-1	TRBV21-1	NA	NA	TGTGCCAGCAGCAAAGACAAAATGAACACTGAAGCTTTCTTT	CASSKDKMNTEAFF
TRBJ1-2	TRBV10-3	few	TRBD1	TGTGCCATCAGTGGACAGGGGTTTGGCTACACCTTC	CAISGQGFGYTF
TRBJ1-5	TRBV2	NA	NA	TGTGCCAGCACGGCGGGGATTCAGCCCCAGCATTTT	CASTAGIQPQHF
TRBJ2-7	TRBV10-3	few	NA	TGTGCCATCAGGGGGGGAATTGGGCGAGCTGATTACGAGCAGTACTTC	CAIRGGIGRADYEQYF
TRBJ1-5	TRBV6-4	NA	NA	TGTGCCAGCAGTGACTTGGCCCCTCTCCCCGGCCGGGATCAGCCCCAGCATTTT	CASSDLAPLPGRDQPQHF
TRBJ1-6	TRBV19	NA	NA	TGTGCCAGTAGACAGGTGGATAATTCACCCCTCCACTTT	CASRQVDNSPLHF
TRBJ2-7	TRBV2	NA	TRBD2	TGTGCCAGCAGTGACCTCGGGGGAGGGACGTACGAGCAGTACTTC	CASSDLGGGTYEQYF
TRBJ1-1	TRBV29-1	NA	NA	TGCAGCGTTGAAAGGCCCGCTAGCACTGAAGCTTTCTTT	CSVERPASTEAFF
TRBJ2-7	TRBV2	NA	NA	TGTGCCAGCAGTGTTGCGGGGTCCTACGAGCAGTACTTC	CASSVAGSYEQYF
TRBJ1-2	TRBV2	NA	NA	TGTGCCAGCAGTGAATCCAGGGTTCATGGCTACACCTTC	CASSESRVHGYTF
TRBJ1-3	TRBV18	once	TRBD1	TGTGCCAGCTCACCACTGGGCAGGGGGCAGTCTGGAAACACCATATATTTT	CASSPLGRGQSGNTIYF
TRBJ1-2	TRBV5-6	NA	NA	TGTGCCAGCAGCTTGTGGGTAGGACAGTTAATCTATGGCTACACCTTC	CASSLWVGQLIYGYTF